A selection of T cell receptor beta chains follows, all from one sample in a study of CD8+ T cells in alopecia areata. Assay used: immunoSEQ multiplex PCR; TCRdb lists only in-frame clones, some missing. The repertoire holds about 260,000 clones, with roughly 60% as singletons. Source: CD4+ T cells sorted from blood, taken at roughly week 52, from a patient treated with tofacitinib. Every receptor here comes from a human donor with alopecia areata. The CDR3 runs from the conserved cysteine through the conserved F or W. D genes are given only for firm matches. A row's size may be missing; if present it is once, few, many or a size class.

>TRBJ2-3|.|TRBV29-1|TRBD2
TGCAGCGTTGAGGGGCTAGCGGGGGCCAGAGATACGCAGTATTTT
CSVEGLAGARDTQYF
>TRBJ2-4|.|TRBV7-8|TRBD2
TGTGCCAGCAGCTTTCTGACTAGCGGGGGTACGGGAAACATTCAGTACTTC
CASSFLTSGGTGNIQYF
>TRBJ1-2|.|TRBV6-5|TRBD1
TGTGCCAGCAGTTACTCCGGACAGGGTGACGGCTACACCTTC
CASSYSGQGDGYTF
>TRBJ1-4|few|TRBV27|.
TGTGCCAGCAGCCGGGGCAGCGAAAAACTGTTTTTT
CASSRGSEKLFF
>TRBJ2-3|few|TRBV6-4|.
TGTGCCAGCAGTGAAACCGGCACAGATACGCAGTATTTT
CASSETGTDTQYF
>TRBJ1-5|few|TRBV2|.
TGTGCCAGCAGAAAATCGGACAACAGCCAGCCCCAGCATTTT
CASRKSDNSQPQHF
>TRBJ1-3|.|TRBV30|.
TGTGCCTGGATCATACCTGGGGGCTCTGGAAACACCATATATTTT
CAWIIPGGSGNTIYF
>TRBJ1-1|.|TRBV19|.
TGTGCCAGTAGTATGTTGAACACTGAAGCTTTCTTT
CASSMLNTEAFF
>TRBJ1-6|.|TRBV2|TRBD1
TGTGCCAGCAGTGAAACACATCCGGGACAGTTTAATTCACCCCTCCACTTT
CASSETHPGQFNSPLHF
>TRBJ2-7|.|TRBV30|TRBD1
TGTGCCTGGAGTTCCGGGACAGTCCTCTACGAGCAGTACTTC
CAWSSGTVLYEQYF
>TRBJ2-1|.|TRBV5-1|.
TGCGCCAGCAGGGTCCAGGCAGGGCTGAATGAGCAGTTCTTC
CASRVQAGLNEQFF
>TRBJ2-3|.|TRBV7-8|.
TGTGCCAGCAGCTTAACCGTCACTGCGCAGTATTTT
CASSLTVTAQYF
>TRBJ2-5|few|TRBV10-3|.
TGTGCCTCCCAGGAGGGGGGCCGAGGGGAAGAGACCCAGTACTTC
CASQEGGRGEETQYF
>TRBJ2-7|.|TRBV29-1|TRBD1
TGCAGCGTGGAACAGGGGGCGAACTCCTACGAGCAGTACTTC
CSVEQGANSYEQYF
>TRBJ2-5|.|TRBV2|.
TGTGCCAGCAGTGAGGGGGAGGCCCAAGAGACCCAGTACTTC
CASSEGEAQETQYF
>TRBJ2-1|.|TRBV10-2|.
TGCGCCAGCAGGCCAGGGGGGGTATACAATGAGCAGTTCTTC
CASRPGGVYNEQFF
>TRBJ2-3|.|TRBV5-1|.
TGCGCCAGCGGGGAAAACACAGATACGCAGTATTTT
CASGENTDTQYF
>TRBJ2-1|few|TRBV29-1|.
TGCAGCGTGGGAGAGGGGCCGTCGGAGTTCTTC
CSVGEGPSEFF
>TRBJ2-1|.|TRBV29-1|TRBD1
TGCAGCGTTGAGGGGGCACAGGGGGCTTCCTACAATGAGCAGTTCTTC
CSVEGAQGASYNEQFF
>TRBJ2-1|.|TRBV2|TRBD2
TGTGCCAGCAGTGGGTATCTGCGGGAGGGTGAGCAGTTCTTC
CASSGYLREGEQFF
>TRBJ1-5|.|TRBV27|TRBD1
TGTGCCAGCAGTTTATCGACAGGGGTTGGCAATCAGCCCCAGCATTTT
CASSLSTGVGNQPQHF
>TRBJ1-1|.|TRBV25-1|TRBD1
TGTGCCAGCAACAGGGGTACTGAAGCTTTCTTT
CASNRGTEAFF
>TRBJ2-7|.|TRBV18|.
TGTGCCAGCTCAGCGGCCGTCCTGCCGGGTGAGCAGTACTTC
CASSAAVLPGEQYF
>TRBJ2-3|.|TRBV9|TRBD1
TGTGCCAGCAGCGTAGATGGGACAGGGATCACAGATACGCAGTATTTT
CASSVDGTGITDTQYF
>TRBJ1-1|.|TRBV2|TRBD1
TGTGCCAGCAGTCGGGACAGGTTGAACACTGAAGCTTTCTTT
CASSRDRLNTEAFF
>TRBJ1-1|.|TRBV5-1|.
TGCGCCAGCAAAACAGGGCCGAACACTGAAGCTTTCTTT
CASKTGPNTEAFF
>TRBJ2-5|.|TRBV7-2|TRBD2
TGTGCCAGCAGCTTCAGCGGGGGGCCGGGGGAGACCCAGTACTTC
CASSFSGGPGETQYF
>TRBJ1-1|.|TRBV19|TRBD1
TGTGCCAGTACTCCGGACAGGTGGAACACTGAAGCTTTCTTT
CASTPDRWNTEAFF
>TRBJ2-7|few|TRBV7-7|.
TGTGCTAGCAGCTTAGCGAAAAGGTCCGGCACTGGCTACGAGCAGTACTTC
CASSLAKRSGTGYEQYF
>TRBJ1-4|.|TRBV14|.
TGTGCCAGCAGCGTCCGGGGGAATGAAAAACTGTTTTTT
CASSVRGNEKLFF
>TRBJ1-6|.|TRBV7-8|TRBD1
TGTGCCAGCAGCTCGGACAGGGTGGGAGATTCACCCCTCCACTTT
CASSSDRVGDSPLHF
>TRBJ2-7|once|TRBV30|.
TGTGCCTGGAGTTTGAACGTCTACGAGCAGTACTTC
CAWSLNVYEQYF
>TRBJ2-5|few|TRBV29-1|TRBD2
TGCAGCGCCCGGGAGGGAGAGACCCAGTACTTC
CSAREGETQYF
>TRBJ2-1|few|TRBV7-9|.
TGTGCCAGCAGCCCAGACTATAGGGGCGAGCAGTTCTTC
CASSPDYRGEQFF
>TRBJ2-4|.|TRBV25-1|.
TGTGCCAGCAGTCTTAAGGGCGGTGTAGTGTACTTC
CASSLKGGVVYF
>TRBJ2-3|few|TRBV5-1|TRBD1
TGCGCCAGCAACATGGGAGCCAGGGGGCGAGATACGCAGTATTTT
CASNMGARGRDTQYF
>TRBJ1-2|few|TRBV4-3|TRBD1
TGCGCCAGCAGCCAGGGGACAGCCGACTATGGCTACACCTTC
CASSQGTADYGYTF
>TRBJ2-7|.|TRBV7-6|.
TGTGCCAGCAGCTTAGCTTCAGGGGCCTCCTACGAGCAGTACTTC
CASSLASGASYEQYF
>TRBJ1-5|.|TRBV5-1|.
TGCGCCAGCAGCTTTAATCCGGGGTCCAGCGATCAGCCCCAGCATTTT
CASSFNPGSSDQPQHF
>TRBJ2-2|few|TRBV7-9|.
TGTGCCAGCAGCCGACAGTCCCCCCTCGACACCGGGGAGCTGTTTTTT
CASSRQSPLDTGELFF
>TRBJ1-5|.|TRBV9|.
TGTGCCAGCAGCGTGACATGGGGGGATCAGCCCCAGCATTTT
CASSVTWGDQPQHF
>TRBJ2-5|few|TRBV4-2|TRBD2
TGTGCCAGCAGCCAAGAGGCTAGCGGGGCCCAAGAGACCCAGTACTTC
CASSQEASGAQETQYF
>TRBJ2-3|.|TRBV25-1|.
TGTGCCAGCAAGTCGCTTATCGAGGATACGCAGTATTTT
CASKSLIEDTQYF
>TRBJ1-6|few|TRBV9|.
TGTGCCAGCAGCGTAGAGGGGGGCTCCTATAATTCACCCCTCCACTTT
CASSVEGGSYNSPLHF
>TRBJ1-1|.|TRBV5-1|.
TGCGCCAGCAGCTTCTCGGGAGGTGGGAACACTGAAGCTTTCTTT
CASSFSGGGNTEAFF
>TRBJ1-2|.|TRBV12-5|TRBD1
TGTGCTAGTGGTTTGGTTCGGGCAGGGGGAAACGACTATGGCTACACCTTC
CASGLVRAGGNDYGYTF
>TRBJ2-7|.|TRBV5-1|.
TGCGCCAGCAGCCGAGACGGCTACGAGCAGTACTTC
CASSRDGYEQYF
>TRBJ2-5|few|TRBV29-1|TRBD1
TGCAGCGTACACGGCGCACAGGGGCAAGAGACCCAGTACTTC
CSVHGAQGQETQYF